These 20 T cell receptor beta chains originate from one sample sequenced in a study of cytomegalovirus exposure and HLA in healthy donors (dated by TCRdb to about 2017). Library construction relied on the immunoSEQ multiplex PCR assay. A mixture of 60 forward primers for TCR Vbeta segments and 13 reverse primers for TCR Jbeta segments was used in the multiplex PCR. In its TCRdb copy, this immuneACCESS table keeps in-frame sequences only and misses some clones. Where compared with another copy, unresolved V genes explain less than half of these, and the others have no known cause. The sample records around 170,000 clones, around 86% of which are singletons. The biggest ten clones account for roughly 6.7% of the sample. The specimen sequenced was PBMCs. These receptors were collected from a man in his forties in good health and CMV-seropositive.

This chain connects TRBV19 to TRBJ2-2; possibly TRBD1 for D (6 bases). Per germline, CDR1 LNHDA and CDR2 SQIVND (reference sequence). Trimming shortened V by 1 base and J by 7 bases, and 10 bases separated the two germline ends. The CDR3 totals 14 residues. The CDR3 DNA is TGTGCCAGTAGTATAGTCTTCAGGGGCGGGGAGCTGTTTTTT. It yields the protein CASSIVFRGGELFF.

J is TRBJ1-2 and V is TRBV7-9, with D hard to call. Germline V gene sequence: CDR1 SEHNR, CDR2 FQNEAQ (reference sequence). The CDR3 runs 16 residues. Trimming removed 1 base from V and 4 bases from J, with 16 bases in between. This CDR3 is CASSLDSGKAGYGYTF. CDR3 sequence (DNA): TGTGCCAGCAGCTTAGATTCGGGGAAAGCTGGCTATGGCTACACCTTC.

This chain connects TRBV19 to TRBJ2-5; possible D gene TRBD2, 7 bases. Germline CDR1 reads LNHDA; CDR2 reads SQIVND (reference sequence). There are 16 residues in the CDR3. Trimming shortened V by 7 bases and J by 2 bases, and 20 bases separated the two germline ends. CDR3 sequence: CASTDRGAASQETQYF. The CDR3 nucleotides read TGTGCCAGTACCGATCGGGGGGCGGCATCACAAGAGACCCAGTACTTC.

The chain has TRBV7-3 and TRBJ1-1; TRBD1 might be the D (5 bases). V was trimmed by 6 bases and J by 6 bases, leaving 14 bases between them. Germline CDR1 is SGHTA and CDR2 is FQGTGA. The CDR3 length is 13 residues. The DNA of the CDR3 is TGTGCCAGCAGAACTATCGCGGGGGCTGAAGCTTTCTTT. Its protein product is CASRTIAGAEAFF.

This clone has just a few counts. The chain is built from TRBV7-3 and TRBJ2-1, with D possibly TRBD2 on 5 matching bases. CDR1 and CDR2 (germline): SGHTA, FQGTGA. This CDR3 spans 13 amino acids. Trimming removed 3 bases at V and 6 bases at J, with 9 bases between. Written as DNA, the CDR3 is TGTGCCAGCAGCTTGGACTTCCTCAATGAGCAGTTCTTC. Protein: CASSLDFLNEQFF.

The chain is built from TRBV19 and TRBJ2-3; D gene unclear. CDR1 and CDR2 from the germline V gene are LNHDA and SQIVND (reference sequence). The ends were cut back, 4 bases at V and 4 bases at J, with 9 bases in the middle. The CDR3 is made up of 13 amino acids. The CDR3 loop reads CASSTPRPDTQYF. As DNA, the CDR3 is TGTGCCAGTAGTACCCCTAGGCCAGATACGCAGTATTTT.

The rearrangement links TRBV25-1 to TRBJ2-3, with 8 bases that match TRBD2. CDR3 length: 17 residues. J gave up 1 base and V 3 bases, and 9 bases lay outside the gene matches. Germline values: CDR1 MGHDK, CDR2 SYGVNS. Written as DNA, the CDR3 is TGTGCCAGCAGTGACACCAGATTAGCGGGGCGCACAGATACGCAGTATTTT. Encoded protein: CASSDTRLAGRTDTQYF. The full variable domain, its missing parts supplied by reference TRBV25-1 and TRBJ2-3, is EADIYQTPRYLVIGTGKKITLECSQTMGHDKMYWYQQDPGMELHLIHYSYGVNSTEKGDLSSESTVSRIRTEHFPLTLESARPSHTSQYLCASSDTRLAGRTDTQYFGPGTRLTVL.

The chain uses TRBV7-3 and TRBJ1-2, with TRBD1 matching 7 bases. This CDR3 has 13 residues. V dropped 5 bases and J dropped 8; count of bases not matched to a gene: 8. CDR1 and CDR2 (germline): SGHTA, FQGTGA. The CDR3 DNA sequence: TGTGCCAGCAGCCCATCAGGGGGAGGCGGCTACACCTTC. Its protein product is CASSPSGGGGYTF.

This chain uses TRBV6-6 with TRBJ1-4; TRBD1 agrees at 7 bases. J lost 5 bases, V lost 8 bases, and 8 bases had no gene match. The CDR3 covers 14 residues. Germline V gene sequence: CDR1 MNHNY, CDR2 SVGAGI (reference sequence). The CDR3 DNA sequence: TGTGCCAGCGGCCGACGGGGACAGAATGAAAAACTGTTTTTT. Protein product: CASGRRGQNEKLFF.

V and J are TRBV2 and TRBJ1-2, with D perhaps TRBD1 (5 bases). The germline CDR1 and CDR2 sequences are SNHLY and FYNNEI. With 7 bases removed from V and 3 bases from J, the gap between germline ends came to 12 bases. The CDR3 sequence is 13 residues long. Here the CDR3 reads CASKQWDYYGYTF. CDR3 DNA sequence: TGTGCCAGCAAACAGTGGGACTACTATGGCTACACCTTC. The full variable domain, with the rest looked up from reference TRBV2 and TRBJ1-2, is EPEVTQTPSHQVTQMGQEVILRCVPISNHLYFYWYRQILGQKVEFLVSFYNNEISEKSEIFDDQFSVERPDGSNFTLKIRSTKLEDSAMYFCASKQWDYYGYTFGSGTRLTVV.

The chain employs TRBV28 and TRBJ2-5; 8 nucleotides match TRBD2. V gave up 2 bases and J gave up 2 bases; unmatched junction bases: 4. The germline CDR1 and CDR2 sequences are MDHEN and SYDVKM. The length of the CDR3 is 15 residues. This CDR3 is CASSLPAGVQETQYF. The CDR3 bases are TGTGCCAGCAGTTTACCAGCGGGGGTACAAGAGACCCAGTACTTC.

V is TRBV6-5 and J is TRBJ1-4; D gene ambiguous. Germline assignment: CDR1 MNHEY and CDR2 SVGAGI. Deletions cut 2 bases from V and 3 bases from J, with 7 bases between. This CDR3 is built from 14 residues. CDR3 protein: CASSYGPANEKLFF. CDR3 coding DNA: TGTGCCAGCAGTTACGGGCCAGCTAATGAAAAACTGTTTTTT.

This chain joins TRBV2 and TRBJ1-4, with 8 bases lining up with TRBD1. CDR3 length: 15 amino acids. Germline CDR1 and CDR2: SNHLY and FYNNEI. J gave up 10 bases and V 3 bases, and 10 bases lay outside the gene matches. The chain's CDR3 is CASSEIQGGSGKLFF. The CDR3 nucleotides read TGTGCCAGCAGTGAGATACAGGGGGGGAGTGGAAAACTGTTTTTT.

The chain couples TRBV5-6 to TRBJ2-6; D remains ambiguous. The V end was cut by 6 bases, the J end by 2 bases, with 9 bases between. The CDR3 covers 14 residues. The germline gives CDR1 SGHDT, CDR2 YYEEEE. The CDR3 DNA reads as TGTGCCAGCATCCAACCGGCTGGGGCCAACGTCCTGACTTTC. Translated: CASIQPAGANVLTF.

CDR3 nucleotides: TGTGCCAGCAGCCCCGGGACTTTCACAGATACGCAGTATTTT. Protein: CASSPGTFTDTQYF. The chain links TRBV7-2 to TRBJ2-3, with a possible D match to TRBD2 (6 bases). The CDR3 has 14 amino acids. V gave up 5 bases and J gave up 2 bases, with 11 bases separating them. Per germline, CDR1 SGHTA and CDR2 FQGNSA.

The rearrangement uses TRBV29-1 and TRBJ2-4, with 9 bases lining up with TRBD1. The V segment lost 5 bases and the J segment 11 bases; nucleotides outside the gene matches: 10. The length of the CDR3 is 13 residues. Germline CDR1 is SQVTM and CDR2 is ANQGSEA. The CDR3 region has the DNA TGCAGCGTTAAACCGGGACAGGGCCCCCTTCAGTACTTC. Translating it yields CSVKPGQGPLQYF.

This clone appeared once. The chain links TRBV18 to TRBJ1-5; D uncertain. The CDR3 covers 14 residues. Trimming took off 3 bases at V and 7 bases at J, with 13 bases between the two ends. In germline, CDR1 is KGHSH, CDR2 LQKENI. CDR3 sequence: CASSPDKADQPQHF. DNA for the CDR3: TGTGCCAGCTCACCTGACAAGGCCGACCAGCCCCAGCATTTT. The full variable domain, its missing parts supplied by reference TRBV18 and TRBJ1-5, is NAGVMQNPRHLVRRRGQEARLRCSPMKGHSHVYWYRQLPEEGLKFMVYLQKENIIDESGMPKERFSAEFPKEGPSILRIQQVVRGDSAAYFCASSPDKADQPQHFGDGTRLSIL.

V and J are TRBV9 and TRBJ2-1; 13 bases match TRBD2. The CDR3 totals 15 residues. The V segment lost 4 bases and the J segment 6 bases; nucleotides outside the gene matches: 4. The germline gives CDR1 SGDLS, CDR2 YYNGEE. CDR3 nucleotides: TGTGCCAGCAGCTTGACTAGCGGGGGGACCAATGAGCAGTTCTTC. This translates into CASSLTSGGTNEQFF.

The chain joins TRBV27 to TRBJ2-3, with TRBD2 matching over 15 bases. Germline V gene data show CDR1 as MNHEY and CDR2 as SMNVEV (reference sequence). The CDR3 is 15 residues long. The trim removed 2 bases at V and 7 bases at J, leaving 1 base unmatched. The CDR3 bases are TGTGCCAGCAGTTTAGGACTAGCGGGGGGGAATACGCAGTATTTT. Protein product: CASSLGLAGGNTQYF.

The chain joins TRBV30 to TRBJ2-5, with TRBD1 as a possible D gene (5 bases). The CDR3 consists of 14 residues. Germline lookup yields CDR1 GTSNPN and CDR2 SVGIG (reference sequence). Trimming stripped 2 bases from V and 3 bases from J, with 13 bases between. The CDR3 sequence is CAWSLYVREETQYF. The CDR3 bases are TGTGCCTGGAGTCTTTACGTCAGGGAAGAGACCCAGTACTTC.